Below are 23 T cell receptor beta chains sequenced from a single sample in a study of Ad26.COV2.S vaccination and SARS-CoV-2 variants. Using immunoSEQ multiplex PCR, the repertoire was profiled, and TCRdb retains in-frame clones only, with some absent. The sample carries roughly 500,000 clones, roughly 87% recorded once. Treatment: 19 received Ad26.COV2.S at low or high dose, single or two shots; roughly five received placebo; per-sample allocation not given. Day 63 after the first injection of vaccine or placebo was the sampling time. Specimen: peripheral blood, collected in a trial of Ad26.COV2.S vaccine versus placebo. The receptor source for this set is a person aged 18-65 years who received the Ad26.COV2.S COVID-19 vaccine or a placebo.

Only one count was recorded for this clone. The chain is built from TRBV9 and TRBJ2-2; 9 nucleotides match TRBD2. Trimming took 3 bases from V and 3 from J; bases not matched to a gene: 3. CDR3 length: 15 amino acids. The V gene's germline CDR1 is SGDLS and CDR2 YYNGEE. The CDR3 reads CASSAREGYTGELFF. The CDR3 DNA follows: TGTGCCAGCAGCGCGCGGGAGGGATACACCGGGGAGCTGTTTTTT. Variable domain in full (rest from reference TRBV9 and TRBJ2-2): DSGVTQTPKHLITATGQRVTLRCSPRSGDLSVYWYQQSLDQGLQFLIQYYNGEERAKGNILERFSAQQFPDLHSELNLSSLELGDSALYFCASSAREGYTGELFFGEGSRLTVL.

J is TRBJ2-5 and V is TRBV7-9; no clear D gene. Germline lookup yields CDR1 SEHNR and CDR2 FQNEAQ (reference sequence). This CDR3 contains 12 residues. Trimming took 5 bases from V and 5 from J, leaving 9 bases between them. The DNA of the CDR3 is TGTGCCAGCAGCCCGGGCCGGGAGACCCAGTACTTC. Protein: CASSPGRETQYF.

The V and J genes are TRBV30 and TRBJ1-1; D is unclear. CDR3 length: 14 amino acids. The germline V gene has CDR1 GTSNPN and CDR2 SVGIG (reference sequence). V lost 1 base to trimming and J lost 0 bases, with 9 bases between them. In DNA form, the CDR3 reads TGTGCCTGGAGTGGCGTCCTGGTGAACACTGAAGCTTTCTTT. This gives the protein CAWSGVLVNTEAFF.

The CDR3 sequence: CASRSIGALNTDTQYF. The CDR3 DNA reads as TGTGCCAGCAGGTCGATAGGGGCACTCAACACAGATACGCAGTATTTT. The chain carries TRBV28 and TRBJ2-3; a weak D match, TRBD1 (5 bases). Germline V lookup: CDR1 MDHEN, CDR2 SYDVKM. This CDR3 is built from 16 residues. Between the trimmed V and J ends, which lost 6 bases and 2 bases, there was a span of 18 bases.

The rearrangement uses TRBV7-9 and TRBJ1-2; no clear D. Per the germline V gene, CDR1 is SEHNR and CDR2 is FQNEAQ (reference sequence). This CDR3 spans 15 amino acids. V was trimmed by 3 bases and J by 2 bases, leaving 13 bases between them. The DNA of the CDR3 is TGTGCCAGCAGCTTCCTCCGGACGGTGAACTATGGCTACACCTTC. Translation gives CASSFLRTVNYGYTF.

This chain joins TRBV18 and TRBJ2-7; TRBD2 agrees at 12 bases. The CDR3 extends over 15 amino acids. The ends lost 6 bases at V and 6 bases at J; junction bases unmatched: 9. Germline lookup yields CDR1 KGHSH and CDR2 LQKENI. CDR3: CASSAGLAGIGEQYV. Here the CDR3 DNA reads TGTGCCAGCTCGGCCGGACTAGCGGGAATCGGCGAGCAGTACGTC.

J is TRBJ1-1 and V is TRBV6-5; D gene unclear. The germline gives CDR1 MNHEY, CDR2 SVGAGI. This CDR3 is 13 amino acids long. Trimming removed 10 bases from V and 4 bases from J, with 16 bases in between. CDR3: CANSRERSTEAFF. Here the CDR3 DNA reads TGTGCCAACAGCCGGGAAAGGTCCACTGAAGCTTTCTTT.

The rearrangement joins TRBV11-2 to TRBJ2-5, with TRBD2 matching 8 bases. Germline V gives CDR1 SGHAT, CDR2 FQNNGV. V was clipped by 3 bases and J by 5 bases; unmatched bases: 8. The CDR3 is made up of 15 amino acids. The CDR3 DNA is TGTGCCAGCAGCTTGTACTTAGCGGGAAGGGAGACCCAGTACTTC. The encoded protein is CASSLYLAGRETQYF. The whole variable domain, filled in from reference TRBV11-2 and TRBJ2-5, reads EAGVAQSPRYKIIEKRQSVAFWCNPISGHATLYWYQQILGQGPKLLIQFQNNGVVDDSQLPKDRFSAERLKGVDSTLKIQPAKLEDSAVYLCASSLYLAGRETQYFGPGTRLLVL.

The rearrangement joins TRBV5-6 to TRBJ2-1, with D hard to call. The V end lost 2 bases, the J end lost 9 bases, and 6 bases lay between the germline ends. Germline V gene sequence: CDR1 SGHDT, CDR2 YYEEEE. CDR3 size: 11 residues. CDR3 sequence (DNA): TGTGCCAGCAGCTTCTATTCTGAGCAGTTCTTC. It specifies CASSFYSEQFF.

CDR3 nucleotides: TGTGCCAGCAGCCCGCAAGCGGATACGCAGTATTTT. Its protein is CASSPQADTQYF. This chain connects TRBV7-9 to TRBJ2-3; D not resolved. The CDR3 length is 12 residues. V dropped 5 bases and J dropped 6 bases, with 9 bases sitting between them. Germline loops: CDR1 SEHNR, CDR2 FQNEAQ (reference sequence).

As to this clone: Germline is not matched at one junction end, which may reflect a read error. V is TRBV5-4 and J is TRBJ2-5; TRBD1 matches 10 bases. Germline V gives CDR1 SGHNT, CDR2 YYREEE (reference sequence). This CDR3 has 15 residues. Here the CDR3 reads CANSLVGTGEETQYF. CDR3 DNA sequence: TGTGCCAACAGCTTGGTCGGGACAGGGGAAGAGACCCAGTACTTC.

This clone was detected only once. The chain joins TRBV24-1 to TRBJ2-3; 7 nucleotides line up with TRBD2. Unmatched junction bases numbered 6, after V lost 1 base and J lost 3 bases. Looked up from germline, CDR1 is KGHDR and CDR2 is SFDVKD. The CDR3 has 16 amino acids. The CDR3 here is CATSDLPREGTDTQYF. CDR3 coding DNA: TGTGCCACCAGTGATTTACCCAGGGAGGGGACAGATACGCAGTATTTT.

J is TRBJ2-7 and V is TRBV10-1, with 9 bases lining up with TRBD1. V lost 6 bases, J lost 2 bases, and 5 bases stayed unmatched. The CDR3 spans 14 residues. Per germline, CDR1 WNHNN and CDR2 SYGVQD (reference sequence). The CDR3 DNA follows: TGCGCCAGCAGCCGGACAGGGGAGGCCTACGAGCAGTACTTC. Residues: CASSRTGEAYEQYF.

The chain joins TRBV6-2 or TRBV6-3 to TRBJ2-5; D gene unclear. Germline V gives CDR1 MNHEY, CDR2 SVGEGT. This CDR3 has 13 amino acids. V gave up 4 bases and J gave up 5 bases, with 11 bases separating them. The CDR3 region has the DNA TGTGCCAGCAGTTTACCCCCCGGGGAGACCCAGTACTTC. Translated: CASSLPPGETQYF.

V gene TRBV11-3 combines with J gene TRBJ1-2; TRBD1 agrees at 9 bases. CDR3 length: 17 amino acids. Germline V gene lookup returns CDR1 SGHNT and CDR2 YENEEA. Unmatched junction bases numbered 11, after V lost 4 bases and J lost 2 bases. The CDR3 reads CASSSLRGQGINYGYTF. CDR3 DNA: TGTGCCAGCAGCTCCCTTCGGGGACAGGGAATCAACTATGGCTACACCTTC.

V and J are TRBV7-9 and TRBJ1-2, with 10 bases matching TRBD1. CDR3 length equals 13 residues. Trimming at V came to 5 bases and at J to 8 bases, leaving 5 bases not matched to a gene. The germline gives CDR1 SEHNR, CDR2 FQNEAQ (reference sequence). The CDR3 loop reads CASSRGQGEGYTF. Here the CDR3 DNA reads TGTGCCAGCAGCAGAGGACAGGGGGAGGGCTACACCTTC.

The J gene is TRBJ2-7, the V gene TRBV7-2, with 11 positions matching TRBD1. V lost 3 bases and J lost 3; bases outside the gene matches: 7. This CDR3 spans 16 amino acids. The germline gives CDR1 SGHTA, CDR2 FQGNSA. The CDR3 sequence: CASSFRAGTGGYEQYF. CDR3 in DNA: TGTGCCAGCAGCTTTAGGGCCGGGACAGGGGGCTACGAGCAGTACTTC.

The rearrangement joins TRBV2 to TRBJ2-7, with 11 bases matching TRBD1. Germline values: CDR1 SNHLY, CDR2 FYNNEI. The CDR3 contains 14 residues. With 6 bases clipped from V and 4 bases from J, the junction kept 5 bases outside the gene matches. CDR3 DNA sequence: TGTGCCAGCAGCACCGGGACAGGGGGTTACGAGCAGTACTTC. The encoded protein is CASSTGTGGYEQYF.

This rearrangement joins TRBV7-9 to TRBJ2-7, with TRBD2 as a possible D gene (7 bases). The CDR3 runs to 14 residues. Germline CDR1 reads SEHNR; CDR2 reads FQNEAQ (reference sequence). The germline V and J ends were trimmed by 5 bases and 3 bases, with 14 bases remaining between them. CDR3 sequence: CASSPGGRSYEQYF. The CDR3 DNA sequence: TGTGCCAGCAGCCCCGGGGGGCGGAGCTACGAGCAGTACTTC.

This chain connects TRBV7-2 to TRBJ1-2, with D tentatively TRBD1 (6 bases). Germline V gives CDR1 SGHTA, CDR2 FQGNSA. V was pared by 3 bases and J by 4 bases, with 12 bases between. This CDR3 has 14 amino acids. CDR3 nucleotides: TGTGCCAGCAGCTTGAGGGGGGCCGGCTATGGCTACACCTTC. It encodes CASSLRGAGYGYTF.

The J gene is TRBJ2-3, the V gene TRBV6-5; 7 bases align to TRBD2. Germline V lookup: CDR1 MNHEY, CDR2 SVGAGI. The CDR3 has 15 residues. The V segment lost 6 bases and the J segment 5 bases; nucleotides outside the gene matches: 11. This chain's CDR3 is CASSPSGVLGDTQYF. The CDR3 DNA is TGTGCCAGCAGCCCGAGCGGGGTTTTGGGAGATACGCAGTATTTT.

This chain connects TRBV5-3 to TRBJ2-7; D may be TRBD2 (6 bases). TRBV5-3 is an ORF for which the function is uncertain. V was shortened by 5 bases and J by 9 bases, with 9 bases between the two germline ends. The length of the CDR3 is 10 residues. The CDR3 reads CARSKGGQYV. Written as DNA, the CDR3 is TGTGCCAGAAGTAAGGGAGGGCAGTACGTC.

This clone was recorded once. This chain joins TRBV14 and TRBJ2-7; D is undetermined. CDR1 SGHDN and CDR2 FVKESK come from the germline V gene. The CDR3 has 13 residues. Trimming cost V 0 bases and J 6 bases, with 9 bases left between them. Here the CDR3 reads CASSQDGRGEQYF. In DNA, the CDR3 is TGTGCCAGCAGCCAAGATGGGCGAGGCGAGCAGTACTTC.